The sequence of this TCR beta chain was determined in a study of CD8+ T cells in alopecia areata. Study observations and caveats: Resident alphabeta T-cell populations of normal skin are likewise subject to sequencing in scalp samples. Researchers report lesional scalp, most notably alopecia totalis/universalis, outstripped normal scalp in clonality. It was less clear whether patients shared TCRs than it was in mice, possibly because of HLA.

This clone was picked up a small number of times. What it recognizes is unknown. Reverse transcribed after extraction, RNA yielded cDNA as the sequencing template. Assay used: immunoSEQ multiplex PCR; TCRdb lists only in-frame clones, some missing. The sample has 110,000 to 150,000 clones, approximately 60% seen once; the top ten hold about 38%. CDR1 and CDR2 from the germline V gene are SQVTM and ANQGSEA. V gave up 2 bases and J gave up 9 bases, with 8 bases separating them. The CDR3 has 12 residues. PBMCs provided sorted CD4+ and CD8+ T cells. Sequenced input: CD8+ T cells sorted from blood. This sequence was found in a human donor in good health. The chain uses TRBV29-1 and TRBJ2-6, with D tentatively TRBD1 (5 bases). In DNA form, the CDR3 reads TGCAGCGTTGAACTTAGGGGCAACGTCCTGACTTTC. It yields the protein CSVELRGNVLTF.